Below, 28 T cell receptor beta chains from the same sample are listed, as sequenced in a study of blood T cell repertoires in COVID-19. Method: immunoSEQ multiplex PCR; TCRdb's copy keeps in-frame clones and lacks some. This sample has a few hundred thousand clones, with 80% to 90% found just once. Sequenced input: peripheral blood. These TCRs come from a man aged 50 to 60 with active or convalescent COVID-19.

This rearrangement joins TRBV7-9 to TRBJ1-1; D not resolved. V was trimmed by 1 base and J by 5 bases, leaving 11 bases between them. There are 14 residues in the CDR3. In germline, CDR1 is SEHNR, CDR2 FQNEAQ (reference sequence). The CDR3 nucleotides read TGTGCCAGCAGCTTAGATCGGGGTTGGACTGAAGCTTTCTTT. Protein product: CASSLDRGWTEAFF.

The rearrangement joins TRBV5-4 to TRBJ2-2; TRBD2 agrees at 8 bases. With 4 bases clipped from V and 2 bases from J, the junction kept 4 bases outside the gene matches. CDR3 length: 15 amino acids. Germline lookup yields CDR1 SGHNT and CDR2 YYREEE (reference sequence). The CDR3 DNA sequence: TGTGCCAGCAGCCGGGGGGGCCGTAACACCGGGGAGCTGTTTTTT. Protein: CASSRGGRNTGELFF.

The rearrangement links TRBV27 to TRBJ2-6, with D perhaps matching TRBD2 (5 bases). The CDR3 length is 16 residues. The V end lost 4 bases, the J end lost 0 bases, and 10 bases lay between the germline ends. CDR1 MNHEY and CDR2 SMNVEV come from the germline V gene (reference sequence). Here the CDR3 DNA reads TGTGCCAGCAGTTACGGGGATAGCTCTGGGGCCAACGTCCTGACTTTC. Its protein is CASSYGDSSGANVLTF.

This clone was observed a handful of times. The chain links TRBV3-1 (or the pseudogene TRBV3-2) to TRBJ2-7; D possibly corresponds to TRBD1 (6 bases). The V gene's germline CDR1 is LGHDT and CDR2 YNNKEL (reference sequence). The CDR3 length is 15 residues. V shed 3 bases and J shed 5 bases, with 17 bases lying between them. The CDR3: CASSQPQGGVNEQYF. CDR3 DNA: TGTGCCAGCAGCCAGCCCCAAGGGGGTGTCAACGAGCAGTACTTC.

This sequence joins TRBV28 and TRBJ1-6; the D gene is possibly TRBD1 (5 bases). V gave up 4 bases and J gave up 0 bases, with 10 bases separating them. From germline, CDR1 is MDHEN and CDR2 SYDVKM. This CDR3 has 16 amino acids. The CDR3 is CASSSRVSSYNSPLHF. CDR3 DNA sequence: TGTGCCAGCAGTTCCAGGGTTAGCTCCTATAATTCACCCCTCCACTTT.

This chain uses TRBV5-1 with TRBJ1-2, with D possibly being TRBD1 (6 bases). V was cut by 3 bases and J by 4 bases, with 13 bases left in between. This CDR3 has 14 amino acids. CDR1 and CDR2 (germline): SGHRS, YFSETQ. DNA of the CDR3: TGCGCCAGCAGCTCCGGACAGTTAGGCTATGGCTACACCTTC. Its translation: CASSSGQLGYGYTF.

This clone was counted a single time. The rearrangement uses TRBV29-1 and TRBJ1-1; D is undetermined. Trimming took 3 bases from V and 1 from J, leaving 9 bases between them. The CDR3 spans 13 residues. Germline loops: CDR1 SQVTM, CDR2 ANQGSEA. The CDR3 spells CSVEMGRNTEAFF. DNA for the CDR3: TGCAGCGTTGAGATGGGGAGGAACACTGAAGCTTTCTTT.

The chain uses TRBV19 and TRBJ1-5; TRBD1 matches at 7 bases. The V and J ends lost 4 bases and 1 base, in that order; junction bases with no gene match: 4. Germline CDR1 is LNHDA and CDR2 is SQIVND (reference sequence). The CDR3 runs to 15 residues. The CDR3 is CASSNRQGSNQPQHF. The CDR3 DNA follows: TGTGCCAGTAGTAACCGACAGGGAAGCAATCAGCCCCAGCATTTT.

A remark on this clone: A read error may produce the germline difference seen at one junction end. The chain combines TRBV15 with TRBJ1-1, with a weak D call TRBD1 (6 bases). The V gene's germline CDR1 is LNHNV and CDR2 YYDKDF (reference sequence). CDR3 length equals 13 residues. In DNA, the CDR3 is TGTGCCACCAGCAGAATAGGGGAGGGAGGGGGTATCTTT. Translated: CATSRIGEGGGIF.

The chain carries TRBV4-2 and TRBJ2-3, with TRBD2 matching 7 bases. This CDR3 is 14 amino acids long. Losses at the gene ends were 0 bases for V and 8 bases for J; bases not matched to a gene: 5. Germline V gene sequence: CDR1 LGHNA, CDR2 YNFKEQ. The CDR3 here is CASSQDLGEGTQYF. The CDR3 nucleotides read TGTGCCAGCAGCCAAGATCTGGGGGAGGGTACGCAGTATTTT.

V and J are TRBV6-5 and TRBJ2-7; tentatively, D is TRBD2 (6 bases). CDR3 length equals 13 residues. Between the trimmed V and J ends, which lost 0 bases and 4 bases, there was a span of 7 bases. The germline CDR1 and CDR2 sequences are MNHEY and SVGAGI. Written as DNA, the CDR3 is TGTGCCAGCAGTTACTCGGCGGGGTACGAGCAGTACTTC. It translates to CASSYSAGYEQYF.

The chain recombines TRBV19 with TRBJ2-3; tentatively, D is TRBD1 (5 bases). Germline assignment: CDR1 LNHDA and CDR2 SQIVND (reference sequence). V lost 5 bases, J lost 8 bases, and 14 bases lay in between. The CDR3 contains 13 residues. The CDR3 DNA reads TGTGCCAGTAGTCCCAGGGCGAGGAGTACGCAGTATTTT. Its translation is CASSPRARSTQYF.

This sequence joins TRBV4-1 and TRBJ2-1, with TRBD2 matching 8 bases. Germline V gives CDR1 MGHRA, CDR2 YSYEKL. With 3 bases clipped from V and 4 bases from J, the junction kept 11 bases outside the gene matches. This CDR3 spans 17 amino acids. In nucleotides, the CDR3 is TGCGCCAGCAGCCATCGACAAACTAGCGGAATATACAATGAGCAGTTCTTC. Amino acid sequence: CASSHRQTSGIYNEQFF.

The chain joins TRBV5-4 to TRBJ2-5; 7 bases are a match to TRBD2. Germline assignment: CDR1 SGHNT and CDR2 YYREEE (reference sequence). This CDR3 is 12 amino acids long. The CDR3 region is CAGGWNQETQYF. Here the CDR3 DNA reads TGTGCGGGGGGGTGGAACCAAGAGACCCAGTACTTC.

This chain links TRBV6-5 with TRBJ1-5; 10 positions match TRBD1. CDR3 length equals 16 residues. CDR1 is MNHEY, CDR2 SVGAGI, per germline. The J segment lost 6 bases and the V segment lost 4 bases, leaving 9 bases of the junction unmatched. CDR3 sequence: CASSSTGQGIAQPQHF. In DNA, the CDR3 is TGTGCCAGCAGTTCCACGGGACAGGGGATCGCTCAGCCCCAGCATTTT.

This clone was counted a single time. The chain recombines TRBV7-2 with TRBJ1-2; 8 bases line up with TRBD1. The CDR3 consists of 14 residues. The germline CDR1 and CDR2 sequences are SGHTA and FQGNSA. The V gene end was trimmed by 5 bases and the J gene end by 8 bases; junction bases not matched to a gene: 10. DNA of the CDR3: TGTGCCAGCAGCCCCGGACAGGGTTTCGGGGGCTACACCTTC. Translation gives CASSPGQGFGGYTF.

The CDR3 DNA reads TGTGCCACCAGCACCCTCGGACAGGGGAAGGAAAAACTGTTTTTT. Translation gives CATSTLGQGKEKLFF. J is TRBJ1-4 and V is TRBV15, with TRBD1 matching over 9 bases. CDR1 LNHNV and CDR2 YYDKDF come from the germline V gene (reference sequence). The CDR3 consists of 15 residues. The V and J ends lost 4 bases and 8 bases, in that order; junction bases with no gene match: 8. Full variable domain (outside the CDR3, taken from reference TRBV15 and TRBJ1-4): DAMVIQNPRYQVTQFGKPVTLSCSQTLNHNVMYWYQQKSSQAPKLLFHYYDKDFNNEADTPDNFQSRRPNTSFCFLDIRSPGLGDTAMYLCATSTLGQGKEKLFFGSGTQLSVL.

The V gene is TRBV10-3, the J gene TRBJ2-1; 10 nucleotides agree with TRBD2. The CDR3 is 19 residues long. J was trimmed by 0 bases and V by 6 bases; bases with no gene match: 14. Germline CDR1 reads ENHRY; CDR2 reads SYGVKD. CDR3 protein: CAIRRTGTSVVPSYNEQFF. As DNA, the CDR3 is TGTGCCATCAGACGAACCGGGACTAGCGTCGTACCCTCCTACAATGAGCAGTTCTTC.

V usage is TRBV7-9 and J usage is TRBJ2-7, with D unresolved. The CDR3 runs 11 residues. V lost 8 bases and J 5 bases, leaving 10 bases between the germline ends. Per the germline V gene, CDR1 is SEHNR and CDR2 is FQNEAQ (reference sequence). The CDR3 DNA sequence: TGTGCCAGCGGGCAGGCCCACGAGCAGTACTTC. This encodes CASGQAHEQYF.

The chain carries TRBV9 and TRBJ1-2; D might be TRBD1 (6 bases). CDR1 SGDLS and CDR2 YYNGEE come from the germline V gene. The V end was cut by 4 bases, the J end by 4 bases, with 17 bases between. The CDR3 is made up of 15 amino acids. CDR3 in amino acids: CASSPHGGAGYGYTF. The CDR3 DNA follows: TGTGCCAGCAGCCCTCACGGGGGGGCTGGCTATGGCTACACCTTC.

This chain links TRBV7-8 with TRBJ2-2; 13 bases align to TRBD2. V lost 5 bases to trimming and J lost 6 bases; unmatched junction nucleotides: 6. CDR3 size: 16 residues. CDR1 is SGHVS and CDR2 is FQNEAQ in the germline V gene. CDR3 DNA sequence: TGTGCCAGCAGCGCAACACTAGCGGGAGGGCCCGGGGAGCTGTTTTTT. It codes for CASSATLAGGPGELFF.

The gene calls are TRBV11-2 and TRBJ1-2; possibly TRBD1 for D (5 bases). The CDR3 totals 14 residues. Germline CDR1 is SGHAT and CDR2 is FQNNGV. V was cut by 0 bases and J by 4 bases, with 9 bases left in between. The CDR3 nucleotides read TGTGCCAGCAGCTTAGAAGTGGGGCTCTATGGCTACACCTTC. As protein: CASSLEVGLYGYTF.

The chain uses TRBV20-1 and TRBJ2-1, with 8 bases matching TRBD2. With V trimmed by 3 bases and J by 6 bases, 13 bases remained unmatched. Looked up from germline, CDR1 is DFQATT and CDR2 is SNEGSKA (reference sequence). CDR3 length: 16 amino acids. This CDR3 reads CSASGLALAALNEQFF. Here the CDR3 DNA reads TGCAGTGCTAGTGGACTAGCCCTAGCCGCCCTCAATGAGCAGTTCTTC.

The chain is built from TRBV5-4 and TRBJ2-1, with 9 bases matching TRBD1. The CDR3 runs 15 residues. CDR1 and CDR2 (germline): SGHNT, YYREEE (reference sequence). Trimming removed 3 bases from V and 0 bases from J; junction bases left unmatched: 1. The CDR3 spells CASSWDRASYNEQFF. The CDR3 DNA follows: TGTGCCAGCAGCTGGGACAGGGCCTCCTACAATGAGCAGTTCTTC.

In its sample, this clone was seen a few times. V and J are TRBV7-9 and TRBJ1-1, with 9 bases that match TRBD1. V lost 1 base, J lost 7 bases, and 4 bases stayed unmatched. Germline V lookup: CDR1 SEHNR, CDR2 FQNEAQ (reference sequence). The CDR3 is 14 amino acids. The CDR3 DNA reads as TGTGCCAGCAGCTTAGACAGGGGGCCGGGTGAAGCTTTCTTT. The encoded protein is CASSLDRGPGEAFF.

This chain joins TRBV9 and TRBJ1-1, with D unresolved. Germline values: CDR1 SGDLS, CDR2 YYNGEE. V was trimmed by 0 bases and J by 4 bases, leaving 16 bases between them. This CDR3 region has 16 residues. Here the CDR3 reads CASSVGHVGGSTEAFF. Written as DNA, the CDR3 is TGTGCCAGCAGCGTAGGCCATGTAGGTGGGAGCACTGAAGCTTTCTTT.

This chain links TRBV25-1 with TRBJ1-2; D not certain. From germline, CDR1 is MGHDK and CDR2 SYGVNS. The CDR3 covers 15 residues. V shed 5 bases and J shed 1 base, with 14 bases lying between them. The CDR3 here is CASSIDGGFNYGYTF. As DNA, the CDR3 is TGTGCCAGCAGTATAGACGGAGGCTTTAACTATGGCTACACCTTC.

As DNA, the CDR3 is TGCAGTGCTAGTCGGGCCACGGGAGGGGAGTCCTACGAGCAGTACTTC. It translates to CSASRATGGESYEQYF. This sequence joins TRBV20-1 and TRBJ2-7; 8 positions agree with TRBD2. Looked up from germline, CDR1 is DFQATT and CDR2 is SNEGSKA (reference sequence). V was pared by 3 bases and J by 1 base, with 11 bases of the junction left unmatched. The CDR3 contains 16 residues.